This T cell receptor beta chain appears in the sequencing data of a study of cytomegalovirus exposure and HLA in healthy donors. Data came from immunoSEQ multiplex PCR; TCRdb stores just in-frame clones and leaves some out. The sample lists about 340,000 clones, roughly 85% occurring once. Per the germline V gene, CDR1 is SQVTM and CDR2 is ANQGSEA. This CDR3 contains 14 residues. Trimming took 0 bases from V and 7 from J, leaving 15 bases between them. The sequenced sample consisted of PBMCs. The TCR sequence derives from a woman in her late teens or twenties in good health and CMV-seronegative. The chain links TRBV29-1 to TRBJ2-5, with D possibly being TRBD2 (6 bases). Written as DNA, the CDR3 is TGCAGCGTTGAAGATTGGACCGACGGGGGGACCCAGTACTTC. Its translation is CSVEDWTDGGTQYF.